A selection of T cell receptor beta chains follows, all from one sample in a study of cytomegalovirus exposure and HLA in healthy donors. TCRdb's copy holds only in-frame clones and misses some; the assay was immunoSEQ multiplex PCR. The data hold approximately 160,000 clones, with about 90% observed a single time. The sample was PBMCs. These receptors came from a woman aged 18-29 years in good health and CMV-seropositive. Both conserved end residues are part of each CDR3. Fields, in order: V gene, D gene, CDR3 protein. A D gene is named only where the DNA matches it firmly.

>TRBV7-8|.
CASSFPKGHGYTF
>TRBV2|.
CASSADINTEAFF
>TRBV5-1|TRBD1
CASSPRQGAEAFF
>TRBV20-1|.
CSASGGETQYF
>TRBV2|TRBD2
CASSGRTSGTDTQYF
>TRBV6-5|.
CASTDSYEQYF
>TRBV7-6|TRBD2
CASSFLSLDGTSGRDTQYF
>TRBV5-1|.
CASSLDPGGDYGYTF
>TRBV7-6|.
CASSLSLGGYNEQFF
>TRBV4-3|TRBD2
CASSQGDTSGIEVTGELFF
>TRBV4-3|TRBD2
CASSPSSGINTGELFF
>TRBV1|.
CTSSPWVRAEAFF
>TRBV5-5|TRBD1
CASSQGQGHATQYF
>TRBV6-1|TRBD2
CASSEVAGANEQFF
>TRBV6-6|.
CASSYLQGNNYGYTF
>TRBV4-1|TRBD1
CASSAGTGDGYTF
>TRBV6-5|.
CASSSTFSYNEQFF
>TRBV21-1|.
CASSPKRPSGVYGYTF
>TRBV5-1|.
CASSLGGVWTEDTEAFF
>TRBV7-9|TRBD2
CASGEVAGDGQYF
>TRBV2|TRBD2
CASSIKRTSRETQYF
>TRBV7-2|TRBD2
CASSLAGRGETQYF
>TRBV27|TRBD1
CASSQGGQDSYEQYF
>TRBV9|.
CASSVRGEGSGNTIYF
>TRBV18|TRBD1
CASSLRQGTYTYNEQFF
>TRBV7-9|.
CASSARGSYGDEQYF
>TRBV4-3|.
CASSLAYRVRNTGELFF
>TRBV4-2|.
CASSQDRTRYNEQFF
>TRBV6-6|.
CASSYSSPEDTQYF
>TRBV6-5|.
CADSTNTIYF
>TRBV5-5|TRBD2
CASSNGLAGGGNEQFF
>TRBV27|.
CASSLSRYGTDTQYF
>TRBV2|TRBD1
CASAPGQPYFSNTGELFF
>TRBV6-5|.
CASSYLLRVWVSPLHF
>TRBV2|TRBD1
CASTGQAFTDTQYF
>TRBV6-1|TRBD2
CASSEQRGSTDTQYF
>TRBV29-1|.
CSVRPTGPYEQYF
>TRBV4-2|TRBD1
CASSHPSGQGAADTQYF
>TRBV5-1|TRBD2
CASTSFSGDTGELFF
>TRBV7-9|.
CASSLGARGGELFF
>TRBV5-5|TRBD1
CASSLADRGLNEQYF
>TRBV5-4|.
CASSLSGLVNNEQFF
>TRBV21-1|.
CASRDRGGSNYGYTF
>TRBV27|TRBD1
CASSFPSAGQGKEGYGYTF
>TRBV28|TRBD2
CASSHYIAETSVQETQYF